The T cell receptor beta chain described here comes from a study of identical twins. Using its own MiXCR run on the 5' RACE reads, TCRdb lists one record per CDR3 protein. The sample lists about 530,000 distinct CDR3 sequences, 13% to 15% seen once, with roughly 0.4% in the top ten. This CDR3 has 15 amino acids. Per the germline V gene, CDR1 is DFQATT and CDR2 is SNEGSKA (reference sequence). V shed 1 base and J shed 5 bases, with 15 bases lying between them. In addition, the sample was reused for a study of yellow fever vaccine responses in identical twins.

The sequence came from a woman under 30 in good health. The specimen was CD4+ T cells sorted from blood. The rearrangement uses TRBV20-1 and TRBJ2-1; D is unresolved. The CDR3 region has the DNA TGCAGTGCTAGAGGGGCGGCAGGTTATAACAATGAGCAGTTCTTC. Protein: CSARGAAGYNNEQFF.